The 25 T cell receptor beta chains listed next were all sequenced from one sample in a study of human T cells and chemical hapten exposure (dated by TCRdb to the early 2020s). According to the study, the label for this sample's time point signals: pre-sensitization, week 0. The label giving this sample's treatment or condition can be read as: therapeutic diphenylcyclopropenone sensitization with weekly scalp DPC. The library came from RACE. The run used a NextSeq 500. The public sequencing data were trimmed at Q25 with fastp and processed into clonotypes with MiXCR by TCRdb, which kept only in-frame beta chains. Every distinct CDR3 protein forms one entry, paired with its most common genes and DNA. The sample has around 100,000 distinct CDR3 sequences on record, more than 10% of them singletons. The ten largest account for more than 2.5% of the sample. Sequencing was performed on whole blood, taken in connection with sensitization to the hapten diphenylcyclopropenone (DPC). The receptors here all came from a woman between 55 and 75 years old with alopecia areata. Some clones in this sample may be carry-over from other donors' samples.

The genes are TRBV29-1 and TRBJ2-3; 11 bases line up with TRBD2. The CDR3 sequence is 16 residues long. The V gene end was trimmed by 4 bases and the J gene end by 4 bases; junction bases not matched to a gene: 10. CDR1 and CDR2 (germline): SQVTM, ANQGSEA. The CDR3 bases are TGCAGCGTTGGAGTAGCGGGGGGGCGAGTGTCAGATACGCAGTATTTT. Amino acids: CSVGVAGGRVSDTQYF.

A few counts support this clonotype. V usage is TRBV2 and J usage is TRBJ2-3, with 7 bases lining up with TRBD2. V dropped 3 bases and J dropped 3; count of bases not matched to a gene: 9. Germline CDR1 is SNHLY and CDR2 is FYNNEI. The CDR3 has 16 amino acids. The CDR3 loop is CASSDFRGVVTDTQYF. The CDR3 DNA reads as TGTGCCAGCAGTGATTTCCGGGGGGTTGTGACAGATACGCAGTATTTT.

This chain connects TRBV6-2 or TRBV6-3 to TRBJ2-7, with 7 positions matching TRBD1. CDR1 and CDR2 from the germline V gene are MNHEY and SVGEGT. The CDR3 covers 17 residues. The ends lost 0 bases at V and 5 bases at J; junction bases unmatched: 13. The CDR3 reads CASSYSLRGGYPDEQYF. CDR3 nucleotide sequence: TGTGCCAGCAGTTACTCCCTTCGAGGGGGCTACCCGGACGAGCAGTACTTC.

The chain combines TRBV29-1 with TRBJ1-2; no firm D call. CDR3 size: 12 residues. Per germline, CDR1 SQVTM and CDR2 ANQGSEA. The V gene lost 2 bases and the J gene lost 8 bases, with 12 bases spanning the gap. The CDR3, as DNA: TGCAGCGTTGAAACAATGGGAGGAGGCTACACCTTC. Translated, it gives CSVETMGGGYTF.

The genes are TRBV11-2 and TRBJ2-4; maybe TRBD2 (5 bases). V was pared by 6 bases and J by 5 bases, with 17 bases between. This CDR3 has 15 amino acids. Germline-derived CDR1 and CDR2 are SGHAT and FQNNGV. The CDR3 loop reads CASRSGLPPENIQYF. CDR3 nucleotide sequence: TGTGCCAGCAGGTCAGGACTCCCGCCCGAAAACATTCAGTACTTC.

This clonotype has a handful of counts. The rearrangement joins TRBV3-1 to TRBJ1-6; tentatively, D is TRBD1 (5 bases). This CDR3 spans 15 amino acids. The germline V gene encodes CDR1 LGHDT and CDR2 YNNKEL (reference sequence). The V end was cut by 4 bases, the J end by 4 bases, with 11 bases between. The CDR3 DNA sequence: TGTGCCAGCAGCCCTTGGGGGGGTTATAATTCACCCCTCCACTTT. This codes for CASSPWGGYNSPLHF.

The chain joins TRBV20-1 to TRBJ1-1; no definite D call. Germline V gene sequence: CDR1 DFQATT, CDR2 SNEGSKA (reference sequence). Trimming pared 5 bases from V and 4 bases from J, leaving 11 bases between. The CDR3 consists of 12 residues. The CDR3 region is CSAPVGGTEAFF. CDR3 nucleotides: TGCAGTGCTCCGGTAGGAGGCACTGAAGCTTTCTTT.

J is TRBJ2-3 and V is TRBV20-1; D not certain. The germline CDR1 and CDR2 sequences are DFQATT and SNEGSKA (reference sequence). Trimming left V 4 bases short and J 1 base short, with 15 bases between. This CDR3 comprises 15 residues. The CDR3 coding sequence is TGCAGTGCTACCAACTCGGAATGGGGCACAGATACGCAGTATTTT. It encodes CSATNSEWGTDTQYF.

This clonotype was picked up a small number of times. The chain employs TRBV7-9 and TRBJ2-3; D is undetermined. Germline V gene lookup returns CDR1 SEHNR and CDR2 FQNEAQ (reference sequence). The CDR3 sequence is 15 residues long. V was cut by 5 bases and J by 0 bases, with 12 bases left in between. The CDR3 spells CASSPGTHSTDTQYF. The CDR3, as DNA: TGTGCCAGCAGCCCAGGAACACATAGCACAGATACGCAGTATTTT.

The chain has TRBV9 and TRBJ1-2; D uncertain. In germline, CDR1 is SGDLS, CDR2 YYNGEE. The CDR3 extends over 14 amino acids. Trimming pared 0 bases from V and 6 bases from J, leaving 12 bases between. The CDR3: CASSVVGGSDGYTF. The CDR3 coding sequence is TGTGCCAGCAGCGTAGTCGGCGGAAGTGATGGCTACACCTTC.

This clonotype is labeled as medium-sized. This sequence joins TRBV27 and TRBJ2-1; 8 bases align to TRBD2. The CDR3 runs to 15 residues. V shed 3 bases, J shed 9 bases, and the junction held 10 bases outside the gene matches. Germline lookup yields CDR1 MNHEY and CDR2 SMNVEV (reference sequence). CDR3 nucleotide sequence: TGTGCCAGCAGTTTTTCCGCACCGGGAGGGGGTGAGCAGTTCTTC. It encodes CASSFSAPGGGEQFF.

This clonotype has just a few counts. This chain joins TRBV29-1 and TRBJ2-6; perhaps TRBD1 as D (5 bases). CDR3 length equals 15 residues. Germline V CDR1 and CDR2: SQVTM, ANQGSEA. Trimming cost V 5 bases and J 0 bases, with 11 bases left between them. CDR3 in DNA: TGCAGCGTTCGGACACCAAACTCTGGGGCCAACGTCCTGACTTTC. This sequence encodes CSVRTPNSGANVLTF. The complete variable domain, with remaining parts taken from reference TRBV29-1 and TRBJ2-6, reads SAVISQKPSRDICQRGTSLTIQCQVDSQVTMMFWYRQQPGQSLTLIATANQGSEATYESGFVIDKFPISRPNLTFSTLTVSNMSPEDSSIYLCSVRTPNSGANVLTFGAGSRLTVL.

This clonotype occurred many times. J is TRBJ2-5 and V is TRBV9; 14 bases line up with TRBD2. Germline CDR1 SGDLS, CDR2 YYNGEE. This CDR3 is built from 18 residues. V shed 0 bases, J shed 1 base, and the junction held 5 bases outside the gene matches. CDR3 sequence (DNA): TGTGCCAGCAGCGTAGGGCGACTAGCGGGGGGGACCCAAGAGACCCAGTACTTC. This codes for CASSVGRLAGGTQETQYF.

This clonotype was recorded a few times. The gene calls are TRBV7-2 and TRBJ2-1, with 11 positions matching TRBD2. The CDR3 runs 16 residues. Germline CDR1 reads SGHTA; CDR2 reads FQGNSA. The ends lost 5 bases at V and 6 bases at J; junction bases unmatched: 9. DNA of the CDR3: TGTGCCAGCAGCCGTATAGCGGGGGGGGCCCCCAATGAGCAGTTCTTC. Protein: CASSRIAGGAPNEQFF.

This chain uses TRBV7-9 with TRBJ1-2; 7 bases align to TRBD1. Per germline, CDR1 SEHNR and CDR2 FQNEAQ (reference sequence). The CDR3 loop spans 16 amino acids. J lost 7 bases, V lost 3 bases, and 14 bases had no gene match. CDR3 loop: CASSFGGGTNLPGYTF. In nucleotides, the CDR3 is TGTGCCAGCAGCTTTGGAGGGGGCACCAACTTGCCTGGCTACACCTTC.

This clonotype was counted many times. The rearrangement uses TRBV18 and TRBJ1-1; D is uncertain. Germline assignment: CDR1 KGHSH and CDR2 LQKENI. Trimming removed 3 bases from V and 5 bases from J, with 10 bases in between. CDR3 size: 13 residues. CDR3 region: CASSPDSGTEAFF. The DNA of the CDR3 is TGTGCCAGCTCACCCGACTCGGGAACTGAAGCTTTCTTT.

This clonotype was seen at least ten times. The rearrangement joins TRBV18 to TRBJ2-1; 10 bases fit TRBD1. The CDR3 covers 14 residues. CDR1 and CDR2 from the germline V gene are KGHSH and LQKENI. V trimming: 4 bases; J trimming: 7 bases; junction bases outside the gene matches: 4. CDR3: CASSLGQGRNEQFF. The CDR3 nucleotides are TGTGCCAGCTCACTGGGACAGGGGAGAAATGAGCAGTTCTTC.

Here the CDR3 DNA reads TGCAGTGCGGCCCGGGTAGGGGGGGCCTACGAGCAGTACTTC. The encoded protein is CSAARVGGAYEQYF. J is TRBJ2-7 and V is TRBV20-1, with D perhaps TRBD2 (7 bases). The CDR3 is 14 residues long. CDR1 and CDR2 from the germline V gene are DFQATT and SNEGSKA (reference sequence). Trimming removed 6 bases from V and 2 bases from J, with 17 bases in between.

In this sample, this clonotype turned up many times. This sequence joins TRBV6-5 and TRBJ2-1; 7 bases line up with TRBD2. The V gene end was trimmed by 6 bases and the J gene end by 6 bases; junction bases not matched to a gene: 11. The CDR3 runs 15 residues. CDR1 and CDR2 (germline): MNHEY, SVGAGI. CDR3 loop: CASSSGTRRLNEQFF. CDR3 sequence (DNA): TGTGCCAGCAGCAGCGGGACTCGACGACTCAATGAGCAGTTCTTC.

This clonotype occurred many times. CDR3 residues: CASSYGTGNSSPLHF. Written as DNA, the CDR3 is TGTGCCAGCAGCTACGGGACAGGGAATTCTTCACCCCTCCACTTT. The chain uses TRBV7-9 and TRBJ1-6, with 9 bases fitting TRBD1. V lost 4 bases, J lost 9 bases, and 7 bases stayed unmatched. Germline CDR1 SEHNR, CDR2 FQNEAQ (reference sequence). This CDR3 is built from 15 residues.

In this sample, this clonotype turned up a few times. The CDR3 reads CASSHGTDNSPLHF. The CDR3, as DNA: TGTGCCAGCAGCCATGGGACGGATAATTCACCCCTCCACTTT. The gene calls are TRBV3-1 and TRBJ1-6; a weak D match, TRBD1 (5 bases). CDR3 length: 14 amino acids. Germline-derived CDR1 and CDR2 are LGHDT and YNNKEL (reference sequence). The V end was cut by 3 bases, the J end by 5 bases, with 8 bases between.

The CDR3 is CASSADRESYTF. The CDR3 nucleotides are TGCGCCAGCAGCGCGGACAGGGAAAGCTACACCTTC. The V call is TRBV5-1, the J call TRBJ1-2; 8 positions match TRBD1. The CDR3 runs 12 residues. Germline loops: CDR1 SGHRS, CDR2 YFSETQ. V gave up 4 bases and J gave up 9 bases; unmatched junction bases: 5.

This clonotype has a handful of counts. The J gene is TRBJ2-7, the V gene TRBV25-1; 8 bases line up with TRBD1. This CDR3 region has 15 residues. Trimming took 4 bases from V and 0 from J; bases not matched to a gene: 5. Germline lookup yields CDR1 MGHDK and CDR2 SYGVNS. The CDR3 loop is CASSGLGTGSYEQYF. CDR3 in DNA: TGTGCCAGCAGTGGATTAGGGACAGGCTCCTACGAGCAGTACTTC.

This clonotype was seen at least ten times. This chain links TRBV10-3 with TRBJ2-7, with 9 bases matching TRBD1. Per the germline V gene, CDR1 is ENHRY and CDR2 is SYGVKD. J was trimmed by 2 bases and V by 6 bases; bases with no gene match: 2. The CDR3 is 13 residues long. CDR3 nucleotides: TGTGCCATCAGCGGACAGGGGACCTACGAGCAGTACTTC. As protein: CAISGQGTYEQYF.

The rearrangement uses TRBV29-1 and TRBJ2-3, with a possible D match to TRBD1 (5 bases). This CDR3 comprises 13 residues. The V end lost 7 bases, the J end lost 1 base, and 12 bases lay between the germline ends. CDR1 and CDR2 (germline): SQVTM, ANQGSEA. DNA for the CDR3: TGCAGCGCCCCACTACAGGGCACAGATACGCAGTATTTT. Protein: CSAPLQGTDTQYF.